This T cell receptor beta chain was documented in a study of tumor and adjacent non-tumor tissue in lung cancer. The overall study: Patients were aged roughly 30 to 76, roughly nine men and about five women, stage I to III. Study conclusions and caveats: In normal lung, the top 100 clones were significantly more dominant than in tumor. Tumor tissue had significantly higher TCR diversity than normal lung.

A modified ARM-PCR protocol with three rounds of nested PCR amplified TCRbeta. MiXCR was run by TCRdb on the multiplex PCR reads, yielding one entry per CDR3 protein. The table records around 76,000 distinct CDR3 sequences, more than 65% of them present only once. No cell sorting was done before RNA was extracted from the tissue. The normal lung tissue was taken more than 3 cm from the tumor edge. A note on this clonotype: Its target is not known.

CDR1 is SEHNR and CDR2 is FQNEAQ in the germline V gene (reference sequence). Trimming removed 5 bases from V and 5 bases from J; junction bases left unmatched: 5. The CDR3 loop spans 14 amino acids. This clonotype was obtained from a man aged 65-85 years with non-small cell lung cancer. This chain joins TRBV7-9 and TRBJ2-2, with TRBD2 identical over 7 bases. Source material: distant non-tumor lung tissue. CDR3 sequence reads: CASSPPGLTGELFF. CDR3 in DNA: TGTGCCAGCAGCCCGCCGGGACTAACCGGGGAGCTGTTTTTT. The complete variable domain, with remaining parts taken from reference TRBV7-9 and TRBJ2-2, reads DTGVSQNPRHKITKRGQNVTFRCDPISEHNRLYWYRQTLGQGPEFLTYFQNEAQLEKSRLLSDRFSAERPKGSFSTLEIQRTEQGDSAMYLCASSPPGLTGELFFGEGSRLTVL.